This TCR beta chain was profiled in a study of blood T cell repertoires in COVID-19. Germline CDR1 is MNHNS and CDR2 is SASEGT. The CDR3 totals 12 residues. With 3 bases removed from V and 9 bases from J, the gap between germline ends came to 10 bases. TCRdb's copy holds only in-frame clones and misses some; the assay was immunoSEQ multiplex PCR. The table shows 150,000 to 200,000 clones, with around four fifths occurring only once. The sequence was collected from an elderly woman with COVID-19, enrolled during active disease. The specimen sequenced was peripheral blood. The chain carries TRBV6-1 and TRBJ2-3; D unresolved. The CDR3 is CASSEVMGTQYF. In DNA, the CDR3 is TGTGCCAGCAGTGAGGTTATGGGCACGCAGTATTTT.